The 2 T cell receptor beta chains below were found in one sample sequenced in a study of identical twins (dated by TCRdb to the mid-2010s). Receptor libraries were prepared by 5' RACE. TCRdb lists the instrument as Illumina HiSeq 2000. The public reads were quality trimmed at Q25 with fastp and then assembled into clones with MiXCR by TCRdb, keeping productive beta chains. Each record represents a unique CDR3 protein, reported with the most common genes and DNA among its rows. The sample table records some 460,000 distinct CDR3 sequences; approximately 15% of these occur just once. About 0.52% of the sample goes to the ten largest clones. This same sample was also taken into another study, of yellow fever vaccine responses in identical twins.

The sample consisted of CD4+ T cells sorted from blood. Every receptor here comes from a young woman in good health.

The V gene is TRBV4-3, the J gene TRBJ2-5; D is uncertain. With 0 bases removed from V and 6 bases from J, the gap between germline ends came to 5 bases. CDR3 length: 12 amino acids. Germline CDR1 reads LGHNA; CDR2 reads YSLEER. CDR3 in DNA: TGCGCCAGCAGCCAAGATTTCAAGACCCAGTACTTC. Encoded protein: CASSQDFKTQYF.

This clonotype was seen at least ten times. The chain is built from TRBV12-3 or TRBV12-4 and TRBJ1-6; D is perhaps TRBD1 (6 bases). The V and J ends lost 6 bases and 6 bases respectively, with 15 bases between them. This CDR3 spans 15 amino acids. CDR3 sequence (DNA): TGTGCCAGCAGAGAAAGGGGGGCAATTAATTCACCCCTCCACTTT. It is translated as CASRERGAINSPLHF.